Sequencing of this TCR beta chain was carried out in a study of graft-versus-host responses after intestinal transplantation. Per the germline V gene, CDR1 is LNHDA and CDR2 is SQIVND (reference sequence). With V trimmed by 3 bases and J by 3 bases, 7 bases remained unmatched. This CDR3 comprises 16 residues. Using immunoSEQ multiplex PCR, the repertoire was profiled, and TCRdb retains in-frame clones only, with some absent. The sample shows roughly 120,000 clones, roughly 95% of them seen only once. Turning to this clone: Its antigen is unidentified.

The rearrangement joins TRBV19 to TRBJ2-7; 11 positions agree with TRBD2. The sequence was collected from a human donor who received an intestinal transplant. Material: unstimulated CD8+ T cells sorted from spleen or lymph node cells, obtained before intestinal transplant. CDR3 amino acids: CASSIGGLAANYEQYF. The CDR3 region has the DNA TGTGCCAGTAGTATCGGGGGACTAGCGGCGAACTACGAGCAGTACTTC.